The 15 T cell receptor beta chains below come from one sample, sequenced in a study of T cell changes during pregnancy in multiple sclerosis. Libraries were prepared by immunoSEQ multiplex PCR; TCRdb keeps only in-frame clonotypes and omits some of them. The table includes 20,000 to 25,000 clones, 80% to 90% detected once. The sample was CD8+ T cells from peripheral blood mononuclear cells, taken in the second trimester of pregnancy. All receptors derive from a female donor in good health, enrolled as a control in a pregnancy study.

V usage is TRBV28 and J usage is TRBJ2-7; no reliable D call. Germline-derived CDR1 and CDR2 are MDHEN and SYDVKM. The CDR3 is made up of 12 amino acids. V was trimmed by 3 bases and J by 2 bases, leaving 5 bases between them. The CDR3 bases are TGTGCCAGCAGTTTTTTAACCTACGAGCAGTACTTC. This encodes CASSFLTYEQYF.

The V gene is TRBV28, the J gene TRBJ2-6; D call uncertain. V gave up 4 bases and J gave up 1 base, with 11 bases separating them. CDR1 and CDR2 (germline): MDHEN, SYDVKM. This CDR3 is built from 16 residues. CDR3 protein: CASSSFSQSGANVLTF. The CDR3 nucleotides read TGTGCCAGCAGTTCGTTTAGCCAGTCTGGGGCCAACGTCCTGACTTTC.

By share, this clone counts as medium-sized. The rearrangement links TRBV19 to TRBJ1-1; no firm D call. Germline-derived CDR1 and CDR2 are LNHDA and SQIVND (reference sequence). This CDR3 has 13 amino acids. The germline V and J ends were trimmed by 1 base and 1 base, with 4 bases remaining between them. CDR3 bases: TGTGCCAGTAGTATAGGGAGGAACACTGAAGCTTTCTTT. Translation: CASSIGRNTEAFF.

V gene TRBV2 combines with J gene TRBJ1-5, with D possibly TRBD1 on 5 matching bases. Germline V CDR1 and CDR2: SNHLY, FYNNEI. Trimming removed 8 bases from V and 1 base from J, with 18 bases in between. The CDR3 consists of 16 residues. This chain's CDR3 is CASGSPRRVSNQPQHF. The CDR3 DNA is TGTGCCAGCGGTTCTCCCCGCAGGGTCAGCAATCAGCCCCAGCATTTT.

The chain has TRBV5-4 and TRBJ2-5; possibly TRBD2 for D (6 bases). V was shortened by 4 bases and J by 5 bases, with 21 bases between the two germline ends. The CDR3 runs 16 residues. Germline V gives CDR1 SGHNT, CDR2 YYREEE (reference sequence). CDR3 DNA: TGTGCCAGCAGCCCTGTGGAGGGAGGTGTTGGGGAGACCCAGTACTTC. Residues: CASSPVEGGVGETQYF. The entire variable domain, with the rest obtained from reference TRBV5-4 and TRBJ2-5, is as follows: ETGVTQSPTHLIKTRGQQVTLRCSSQSGHNTVSWYQQALGQGPQFIFQYYREEENGRGNFPPRFSGLQFPNYSSELNVNALELDDSALYLCASSPVEGGVGETQYFGPGTRLLVL.

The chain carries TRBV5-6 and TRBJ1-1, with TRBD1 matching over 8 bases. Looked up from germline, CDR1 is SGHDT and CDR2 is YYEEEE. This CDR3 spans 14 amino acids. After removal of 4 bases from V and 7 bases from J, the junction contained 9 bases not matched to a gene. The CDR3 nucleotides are TGTGCCAGCAGCCCGAGCGGGACAGGCCTTGAAGCTTTCTTT. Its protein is CASSPSGTGLEAFF.

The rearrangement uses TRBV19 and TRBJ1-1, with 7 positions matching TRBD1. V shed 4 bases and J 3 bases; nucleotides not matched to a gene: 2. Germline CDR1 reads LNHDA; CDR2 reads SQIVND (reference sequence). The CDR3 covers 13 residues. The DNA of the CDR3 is TGTGCCAGTAGTAGTGGACAGGACACTGAAGCTTTCTTT. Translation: CASSSGQDTEAFF. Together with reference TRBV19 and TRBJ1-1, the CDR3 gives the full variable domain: DGGITQSPKYLFRKEGQNVTLSCEQNLNHDAMYWYRQDPGQGLRLIYYSQIVNDFQKGDIAEGYSVSREKKESFPLTVTSAQKNPTAFYLCASSSGQDTEAFFGQGTRLTVV.

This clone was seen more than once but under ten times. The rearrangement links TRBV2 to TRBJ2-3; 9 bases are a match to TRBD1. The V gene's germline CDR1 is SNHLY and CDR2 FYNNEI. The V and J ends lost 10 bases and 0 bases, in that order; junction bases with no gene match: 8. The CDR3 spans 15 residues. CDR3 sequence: CAISTGTGSTDTQYF. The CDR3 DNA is TGTGCCATTTCAACGGGGACAGGGAGCACAGATACGCAGTATTTT.

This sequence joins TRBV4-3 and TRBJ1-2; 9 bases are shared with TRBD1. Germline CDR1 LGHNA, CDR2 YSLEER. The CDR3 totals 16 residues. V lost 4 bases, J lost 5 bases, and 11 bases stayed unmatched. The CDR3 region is CASSRSASGTGYGYTF. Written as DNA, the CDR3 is TGCGCCAGCAGCCGCAGCGCGTCCGGGACAGGGTATGGCTACACCTTC.

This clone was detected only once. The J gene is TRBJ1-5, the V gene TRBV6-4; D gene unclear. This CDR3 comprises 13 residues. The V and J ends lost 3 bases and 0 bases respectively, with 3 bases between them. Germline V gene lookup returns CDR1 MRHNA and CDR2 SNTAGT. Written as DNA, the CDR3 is TGTGCCAGCAGTGAGAGTAGCAATCAGCCCCAGCATTTT. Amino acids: CASSESSNQPQHF.

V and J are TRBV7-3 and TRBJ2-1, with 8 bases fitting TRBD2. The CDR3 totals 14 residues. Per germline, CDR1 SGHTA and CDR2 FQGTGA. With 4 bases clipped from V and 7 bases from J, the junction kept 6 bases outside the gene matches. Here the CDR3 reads CASSSAGGLNEQFF. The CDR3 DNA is TGTGCCAGCAGCTCCGCGGGAGGCCTTAATGAGCAGTTCTTC.

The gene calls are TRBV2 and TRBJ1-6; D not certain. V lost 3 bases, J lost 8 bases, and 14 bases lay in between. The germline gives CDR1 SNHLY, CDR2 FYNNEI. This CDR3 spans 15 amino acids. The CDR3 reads CASSEVRVHYSPLHF. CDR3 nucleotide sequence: TGTGCCAGCAGTGAGGTTCGGGTTCATTATTCACCCCTCCACTTT.

The CDR3 DNA reads as TGTGCCAGCAGCCTAGGCAGGACTGGGGCCAACGTCCTGACTTTC. Translated: CASSLGRTGANVLTF. The chain recombines TRBV11-3 with TRBJ2-6; D not resolved. Germline V gene sequence: CDR1 SGHNT, CDR2 YENEEA. V was pared by 5 bases and J by 2 bases, with 10 bases between. The CDR3 has 15 residues. The full variable domain, with the rest looked up from reference TRBV11-3 and TRBJ2-6, is EAGVVQSPRYKIIEKKQPVAFWCNPISGHNTLYWYLQNLGQGPELLIRYENEEAVDDSQLPKDRFSAERLKGVDSTLKIQPAELGDSAVYLCASSLGRTGANVLTFGAGSRLTVL.

The DNA of the CDR3 is TGTGCCAGCAGCTCCGGACTAGCGGGGATCACAGATACGCAGTATTTT. Protein product: CASSSGLAGITDTQYF. The chain is built from TRBV5-4 and TRBJ2-3, with TRBD2 identical over 12 bases. This CDR3 has 16 residues. Germline V lookup: CDR1 SGHNT, CDR2 YYREEE (reference sequence). Losses at the gene ends were 3 bases for V and 2 bases for J; bases not matched to a gene: 4. Using reference TRBV5-4 and TRBJ2-3 for the parts outside the CDR3, the full variable domain is ETGVTQSPTHLIKTRGQQVTLRCSSQSGHNTVSWYQQALGQGPQFIFQYYREEENGRGNFPPRFSGLQFPNYSSELNVNALELDDSALYLCASSSGLAGITDTQYFGPGTRLTVL.

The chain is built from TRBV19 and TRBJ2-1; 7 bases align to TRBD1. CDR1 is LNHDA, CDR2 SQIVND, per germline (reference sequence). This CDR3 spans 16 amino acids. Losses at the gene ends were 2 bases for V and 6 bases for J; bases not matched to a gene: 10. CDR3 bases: TGTGCCAGTAGTATACAAGGGGGCCGACATGGCAATGAGCAGTTCTTC. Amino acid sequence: CASSIQGGRHGNEQFF.